A selection of T cell receptor beta chains follows, all from one sample in a study of blood T cell repertoires in COVID-19. Libraries were prepared by immunoSEQ multiplex PCR; TCRdb keeps only in-frame clonotypes and omits some of them. This table holds around 200,000 clones, about 85% found once. The sequencing sample was made of peripheral blood. All receptors come from an elderly woman with acute or convalescent COVID-19. CDR3s include the opening cysteine and the closing phenylalanine or tryptophan. The D gene is left open where the match is weak. The listing skips clone size in some rows; elsewhere it reads once, few, many or a size class.

abundance	v_gene	j_gene	d_gene	CDR3aa	CDR3nt
.	TRBV7-6	TRBJ2-3	TRBD2	CASSPGTSGSCTDTQYF	TGTGCCAGCAGCCCCGGGACTAGCGGGAGTTGCACAGATACGCAGTATTTT
.	TRBV11-3	TRBJ1-3	TRBD1	CASSFQDRGRGNTIYF	TGTGCCAGCAGCTTCCAGGACAGGGGGCGGGGAAACACCATATATTTT
.	TRBV28	TRBJ2-1	.	CASRSGAYNEQFF	TGTGCCAGCAGGAGTGGAGCTTACAATGAGCAGTTCTTC
.	TRBV20-1	TRBJ2-1	.	CSASPDSEQFF	TGCAGTGCTAGTCCGGACTCTGAGCAGTTCTTC
.	TRBV7-2	TRBJ2-1	TRBD1	CASSDRQGWEQFF	TGTGCCAGCAGCGATCGACAGGGTTGGGAGCAGTTCTTC
once	TRBV14	TRBJ1-4	.	CASSPHPGGGDEKLFF	TGTGCCAGCAGCCCCCACCCTGGGGGGGGTGATGAAAAACTGTTTTTT
.	TRBV7-8	TRBJ2-1	TRBD1	CASSDRTGGSYNEQFF	TGTGCCAGCAGCGACCGGACAGGGGGGTCCTACAATGAGCAGTTCTTC
.	TRBV10-3	TRBJ1-4	.	CAINLTVSYEKLFF	TGTGCCATCAACCTGACAGTATCGTATGAAAAACTGTTTTTT
.	TRBV24-1	TRBJ1-3	TRBD1	CATSDLNPGTVGNTIYF	TGTGCCACCAGTGATTTGAACCCCGGGACAGTTGGAAACACCATATATTTT
once	TRBV7-2	TRBJ2-1	.	CASSPRTGVNEQFF	TGTGCCAGCAGCCCTCGGACTGGCGTCAATGAGCAGTTCTTC
.	TRBV11-2	TRBJ2-5	TRBD2	CASRASGEYQETQYF	TGTGCCAGCAGGGCTAGCGGGGAATACCAAGAGACCCAGTACTTC
.	TRBV5-1	TRBJ2-3	TRBD2	CASSSYGGNTDTQYF	TGCGCCAGCAGCTCCTACGGGGGGAACACAGATACGCAGTATTTT
.	TRBV6-5	TRBJ2-7	.	CASSRGQRAYEQYF	TGTGCCAGCAGCCGGGGACAAAGAGCCTACGAGCAGTACTTC
.	TRBV7-3	TRBJ2-5	.	CASSLRPTGRKETQYF	TGTGCCAGCAGCTTACGTCCGACAGGAAGAAAAGAGACCCAGTACTTC
.	TRBV7-9	TRBJ2-1	.	CASSLTDNEQFF	TGTGCCAGCAGCTTAACTGACAATGAGCAGTTCTTC
.	TRBV19	TRBJ1-2	.	CASATGGRYGYTF	TGTGCCAGCGCTACGGGGGGGCGCTATGGCTACACCTTC
.	TRBV29-1	TRBJ2-1	.	CSVGFEGGIESFF	TGCAGCGTTGGTTTCGAGGGGGGGATCGAAAGTTTCTTC
.	TRBV6-4	TRBJ1-2	TRBD1	CASSDGTGPKGYTF	TGTGCCAGCAGTGATGGGACAGGGCCCAAGGGCTACACCTTC
.	TRBV9	TRBJ2-1	TRBD2	CASSAGLAGGGNEQFF	TGTGCCAGCAGCGCCGGACTAGCGGGAGGTGGTAATGAGCAGTTCTTC